Below, 16 T cell receptor beta chains from the same sample are listed, as sequenced in a study of CD8 T cells in Susac syndrome. After extraction with the RNeasy kit, about 0.45 to 1 ug of the RNA was reverse transcribed using random hexamers. TCRdb reanalysed the immunoSEQ multiplex PCR reads using MiXCR and keeps one entry per CDR3 protein. Here the sample spans tens of thousands of distinct CDR3 sequences, 80% to 95% being singletons. Sequencing was performed on CD8+ T cells from PBMCs. The receptor source for this set is a human donor in good health.

CDR3 sequence reads: CASSVGGQGTGELFF. The CDR3 DNA reads TGTGCCAGCAGCGTAGGGGGCCAGGGGACCGGGGAGCTGTTTTTT. The chain links TRBV9 to TRBJ2-2; a weak D match, TRBD1 (6 bases). V shed 0 bases and J shed 5 bases, with 11 bases lying between them. There are 15 residues in the CDR3. Germline CDR1 is SGDLS and CDR2 is YYNGEE. The whole variable domain, filled in from reference TRBV9 and TRBJ2-2, reads DSGVTQTPKHLITATGQRVTLRCSPRSGDLSVYWYQQSLDQGLQFLIQYYNGEERAKGNILERFSAQQFPDLHSELNLSSLELGDSALYFCASSVGGQGTGELFFGEGSRLTVL.

The chain links TRBV7-6 to TRBJ1-6; 8 bases map to TRBD1. The V gene's germline CDR1 is SGHVS and CDR2 FNYEAQ. The CDR3 has 16 residues. The V and J ends lost 5 bases and 3 bases, in that order; junction bases with no gene match: 6. CDR3 nucleotides: TGTGCCAGCAGCGCGGGACAGGCCGACTATAATTCACCCCTCCACTTT. Protein sequence: CASSAGQADYNSPLHF.

This chain connects TRBV30 to TRBJ2-1; D gene uncertain. Trimming stripped 3 bases from V and 4 bases from J, with 4 bases between. Germline V CDR1 and CDR2: GTSNPN, SVGIG (reference sequence). The CDR3 is 11 residues long. CDR3 amino acids: CAWREYNEQFF. CDR3 DNA sequence: TGTGCCTGGAGGGAGTACAATGAGCAGTTCTTC.

The chain is built from TRBV27 and TRBJ2-3, with D unresolved. Trimming removed 2 bases at V and 1 base at J, with 10 bases between. The CDR3 consists of 15 residues. Germline CDR1 is MNHEY and CDR2 is SMNVEV (reference sequence). CDR3 residues: CASSLISSGTDTQYF. DNA for the CDR3: TGTGCCAGCAGTTTAATATCCAGTGGCACAGATACGCAGTATTTT.

The V gene is TRBV13, the J gene TRBJ2-7; 8 bases align to TRBD2. CDR1 is PRHDT and CDR2 is FYEKMQ in the germline V gene (reference sequence). This CDR3 is 14 amino acids long. The V gene end was trimmed by 1 base and the J gene end by 4 bases; junction bases not matched to a gene: 3. CDR3 loop: CASSLERESYEQYF. Written as DNA, the CDR3 is TGTGCCAGCAGCTTAGAGCGGGAGTCTTACGAGCAGTACTTC.

This clonotype was detected only once. The V gene is TRBV4-1, the J gene TRBJ2-7, with D perhaps given as TRBD1 or TRBD2 (5 bases each). This CDR3 has 15 amino acids. Trimming pared 4 bases from V and 3 bases from J, leaving 16 bases between. Germline lookup yields CDR1 MGHRA and CDR2 YSYEKL. The CDR3 here is CASSPEDGAYYEQYF. The CDR3 DNA follows: TGCGCCAGCAGCCCCGAGGACGGGGCGTACTACGAGCAGTACTTC.

The chain is built from TRBV7-2 and TRBJ2-2, with D perhaps TRBD1 (5 bases). The V end was cut by 5 bases, the J end by 4 bases, with 5 bases between. Germline V gene data show CDR1 as SGHTA and CDR2 as FQGNSA. CDR3 size: 12 residues. As DNA, the CDR3 is TGTGCCAGCAGCGGGGCCACCGGGGAGCTGTTTTTT. It yields the protein CASSGATGELFF.

This chain joins TRBV3-1 and TRBJ2-7, with 9 bases identical to TRBD1. This CDR3 is built from 16 residues. V was clipped by 0 bases and J by 1 base; unmatched bases: 4. Germline V gene data show CDR1 as LGHDT and CDR2 as YNNKEL (reference sequence). The CDR3, as DNA: TGTGCCAGCAGCCAAGAAGGGACAGGGCTTTCCTACGAGCAGTACTTC. Residues: CASSQEGTGLSYEQYF.

The J gene is TRBJ2-1, the V gene TRBV19; the match to TRBD2 covers 11 bases. J gave up 3 bases and V 9 bases, and 7 bases lay outside the gene matches. There are 15 residues in the CDR3. From germline, CDR1 is LNHDA and CDR2 SQIVND (reference sequence). The DNA of the CDR3 is TGTGCCAGCACAACCGGGACTAGCGGCTACAATGAGCAGTTCTTC. It encodes CASTTGTSGYNEQFF.

V usage is TRBV5-1 and J usage is TRBJ1-1, with D perhaps matching TRBD1 (5 bases). Deletions cut 0 bases from V and 0 bases from J, with 15 bases between. CDR3 length equals 17 residues. The germline V gene encodes CDR1 SGHRS and CDR2 YFSETQ. In DNA form, the CDR3 reads TGCGCCAGCAGCTTGGTTGGGTCCGGGGGGTTGAACACTGAAGCTTTCTTT. This encodes CASSLVGSGGLNTEAFF.

The chain recombines TRBV20-1 with TRBJ2-7, with D perhaps matching TRBD2 (6 bases). CDR1 and CDR2 from the germline V gene are DFQATT and SNEGSKA (reference sequence). V shed 3 bases and J shed 4 bases, with 10 bases lying between them. The CDR3 extends over 12 amino acids. The CDR3 loop reads CSAREGLYEQYF. The CDR3 bases are TGCAGTGCTAGGGAGGGCCTGTACGAGCAGTACTTC.

V usage is TRBV5-1 and J usage is TRBJ2-7; weak D call: TRBD2 (5 bases). The V end was cut by 2 bases, the J end by 0 bases, with 6 bases between. CDR1 is SGHRS, CDR2 YFSETQ, per germline. The CDR3 length is 13 residues. CDR3 region: CASSFDYSYEQYF. CDR3 coding DNA: TGCGCCAGCAGCTTCGACTACTCCTACGAGCAGTACTTC.

This clonotype showed up just once. V and J are TRBV11-2 and TRBJ2-3; D is unresolved. The CDR3 totals 12 residues. CDR1 is SGHAT and CDR2 is FQNNGV in the germline V gene. The ends were cut back, 1 base at V and 7 bases at J, with 6 bases in the middle. The CDR3, as DNA: TGTGCCAGCAGCTTAGCTTCCAATACGCAGTATTTT. Protein: CASSLASNTQYF.

The rearrangement uses TRBV29-1 and TRBJ2-7; unclear D gene. This CDR3 region has 13 residues. The germline V gene has CDR1 SQVTM and CDR2 ANQGSEA. V lost 6 bases to trimming and J lost 2 bases, with 14 bases between them. The CDR3 region is CSVLDRRAYEQYF. The DNA for the CDR3 is TGCAGCGTCCTAGACCGACGGGCCTACGAGCAGTACTTC.

The table lists this clonotype with a few counts. The chain joins TRBV4-2 to TRBJ2-7; 10 nucleotides align to TRBD1. With 0 bases clipped from V and 2 bases from J, the junction kept 7 bases outside the gene matches. Looked up from germline, CDR1 is LGHNA and CDR2 is YNFKEQ. The CDR3 is 17 amino acids. CDR3 coding DNA: TGTGCCAGCAGCCAAGATCTCGCGGACAGGGGGACCTACGAGCAGTACTTC. Translating it yields CASSQDLADRGTYEQYF.

The chain links TRBV4-1 to TRBJ2-1, with TRBD1 identical over 7 bases. This CDR3 is built from 15 residues. Germline assignment: CDR1 MGHRA and CDR2 YSYEKL. V lost 4 bases and J lost 5; bases outside the gene matches: 8. Here the CDR3 DNA reads TGCGCCAGCAGCCCCACCTGGACAGGCAACAATGAGCAGTTCTTC. It codes for CASSPTWTGNNEQFF.